This T cell receptor (beta chain) appears in the sequencing data of a study of shared clonotypes between healthy human individuals. Whole-study results and caveats: The sharing of approximately 4.6% of naive CD4 clonotypes was seen across several donors. The small donor group covered limited genetic and exposure diversity.

In the case of this clone: Its antigen is undetermined.

Sequencing was performed with immunoSEQ multiplex PCR; in TCRdb, only in-frame clones are kept and a portion is missing. The sample comprises roughly 1,000,000 clones, around 78% of which are singletons, and 0.55% to 0.7% rests with the top ten. Germline lookup yields CDR1 SNHLY and CDR2 FYNNEI. V dropped 5 bases and J dropped 11 bases, with 12 bases sitting between them. CDR3 length: 11 residues. The sequenced sample was memory CD4+ T cells from PBMCs. Described subset: CD45RA-negative fraction. This clonotype originated in a man between 18 and 29 years old in good health. Some clones in this sample may be carry-over from other donors' samples. The V gene is TRBV2, the J gene TRBJ1-1; D possibly corresponds to TRBD1 (5 bases). This CDR3 reads CASSPGSGAFF. CDR3 sequence (DNA): TGTGCCAGCAGTCCAGGGTCTGGGGCTTTCTTT.